A selection of T cell receptor beta chains follows, all from one sample in a study of patients and donors after allogeneic stem cell transplantation. Via MiXCR, TCRdb re-called the RT-PCR reads, giving one row per CDR3 protein. The sample carries about 410,000 distinct CDR3 sequences, 16% recorded once. The sequenced material came from blood, either unsorted or a sorted T cell fraction (not recorded which). These receptors were collected from a human donor who was either an allogeneic HSCT recipient or a stem cell or donor lymphocyte infusion donor (not recorded which). It is not recorded whose cells these are; they may come from a transplant donor. Each CDR3 is given with its conserved first and last residue.

v_call	j_call	cdr3_aa
TRBV12-3/TRBV12-4	TRBJ1-6	CASTPWEGDSPLHF
TRBV5-1	TRBJ1-2	CASSLEPRSVGYTF
TRBV24-1	TRBJ2-1	CATSEAGSYNEQFF
TRBV12-3/TRBV12-4	TRBJ1-5	CASSSGSVQPQHF
TRBV7-3	TRBJ2-1	CASSLNGGGAYNEQFF
TRBV10-3	TRBJ2-3	CAIRGDSTDTQYF
TRBV3-1	TRBJ2-3	CASSPPGDPDTQYF
TRBV29-1	TRBJ2-5	CSVGQGREETQYF
TRBV29-1	TRBJ1-2	CSVPRDTTYGYTF
TRBV20-1	TRBJ2-4	CSARSVPGAKNIQYF